This TCR beta chain was obtained from a study of regulatory T cells in long-lasting Graves disease. Study results and limitations: It was in persistent disease that TRBV28, TRBJ1-2 and TRBJ2-5 were favored.

CDR1 is KGHSH and CDR2 is LQKENI in the germline V gene. The V gene lost 2 bases and the J gene lost 3 bases, with 2 bases spanning the gap. This CDR3 spans 12 amino acids. Relying on iRepertoire HTBI primers and Arm-PCR of CDR3 regions, the team built TCR beta libraries. TCRdb itself ran the multiplex PCR reads through MiXCR, one entry per CDR3 protein. Among roughly 510,000 distinct CDR3 sequences listed, 15% to 20% were seen once. The time point was: newly diagnosed GD, antithyroid drugs for less than 3 months. The authors made the TCR library using RNA they extracted from PBMCs. Of note for this clonotype: Its antigen remains unidentified.

The data were also submitted as part of a second study, on T cells in Graves' hyperthyroidism and ophthalmopathy. That work contributes: Graves' hyperthyroidism is called stable when ophthalmopathy does not progress within 18 months. A first-round RT-PCR of the TCR CDR3 used the HTBI primer set. In blood, most of the thyroid clonotypes expanded above 0.001 were also present.

The genes are TRBV18 and TRBJ1-5; D is unclear. This TCR derives from a young man with Graves disease. Sequencing used peripheral blood mononuclear cells (PBMCs), obtained at new diagnosis, from a patient treated with antithyroid drugs. In DNA form, the CDR3 reads TGTGCCAGCTCACCAGACAATCAGCCCCAGCATTTT. Amino acid sequence: CASSPDNQPQHF.